Following are 30 T cell receptor beta chains from one sample sequenced in a study of blood T cell repertoires in COVID-19. The table came from immunoSEQ multiplex PCR; TCRdb's copy has only in-frame clones and leaves some out. The profile covers around 30,000 clones, with roughly 90% appearing a single time and 0.5% to 0.7% taken by the ten largest. Sample: peripheral blood. The receptors shown here come from a woman in her thirties or forties with active or convalescent COVID-19.

In its sample, this clone was seen once. This sequence joins TRBV7-2 and TRBJ1-2; D possibly corresponds to TRBD1 (6 bases). This CDR3 contains 14 residues. Per the germline V gene, CDR1 is SGHTA and CDR2 is FQGNSA. V shed 5 bases and J shed 6 bases, with 16 bases lying between them. The CDR3 here is CASSRVAQGHGYTF. CDR3 bases: TGTGCCAGCAGCCGGGTGGCGCAGGGGCATGGCTACACCTTC.

The CDR3 coding sequence is TGTGCCAGCACCGGGGGGGCAATGGCCAATTCACCCCTCCACTTT. This sequence encodes CASTGGAMANSPLHF. This chain uses TRBV5-8 with TRBJ1-6; D is possibly TRBD1 (6 bases). CDR3 length: 15 amino acids. V gave up 6 bases and J gave up 7 bases, with 17 bases separating them. Germline CDR1 and CDR2: SGHTS and YDEGEE.

This rearrangement joins TRBV4-1 to TRBJ1-2; no firm D call. CDR1 is MGHRA, CDR2 YSYEKL, per germline. The CDR3 sequence is 13 residues long. V gave up 4 bases and J gave up 6 bases, with 12 bases separating them. This CDR3 reads CASSPSEGNGYTF. The DNA for the CDR3 is TGCGCCAGCAGCCCGAGCGAGGGAAATGGCTACACCTTC.

The chain couples TRBV30 to TRBJ1-4; a possible D gene is TRBD1 (5 bases). This CDR3 is 12 amino acids long. V lost 1 base and J lost 6, with 6 bases in between. Per the germline V gene, CDR1 is GTSNPN and CDR2 is SVGIG (reference sequence). The CDR3 DNA is TGTGCCTGGAGTGGACAGTATGAAAAACTGTTTTTT. It encodes CAWSGQYEKLFF. Supplemented by reference TRBV30 and TRBJ1-4, the full variable domain reads SQTIHQWPATLVQPVGSPLSLECTVEGTSNPNLYWYRQAAGRGLQLLFYSVGIGQISSEVPQNLSASRPQDRQFILSSKKLLLSDSGFYLCAWSGQYEKLFFGSGTQLSVL.

The chain couples TRBV25-1 to TRBJ1-6; 8 positions agree with TRBD1. Germline trimming cut 2 bases from V and 3 bases from J; bases unmatched to any gene: 3. This CDR3 spans 16 amino acids. Per germline, CDR1 MGHDK and CDR2 SYGVNS. The CDR3 protein is CASSEQGAFYNSPLHF. The CDR3 DNA is TGTGCCAGCAGTGAACAGGGGGCTTTCTATAATTCACCCCTCCACTTT. Based on the CDR3 plus reference TRBV25-1 and TRBJ1-6, the full variable domain is EADIYQTPRYLVIGTGKKITLECSQTMGHDKMYWYQQDPGMELHLIHYSYGVNSTEKGDLSSESTVSRIRTEHFPLTLESARPSHTSQYLCASSEQGAFYNSPLHFGNGTRLTVT.

This clone was counted a few times. The rearrangement joins TRBV3-1 (or the pseudogene TRBV3-2) to TRBJ1-2; a weak D match, TRBD1 (5 bases). Germline V gene lookup returns CDR1 LGHDT and CDR2 YNNKEL (reference sequence). The CDR3 spans 15 residues. The V end lost 1 base, the J end lost 2 bases, and 11 bases lay between the germline ends. CDR3 region: CASSQGVGGNYGYTF. DNA for the CDR3: TGTGCCAGCAGCCAAGGGGTCGGGGGAAACTATGGCTACACCTTC.

V and J are TRBV4-3 and TRBJ2-1; 8 bases line up with TRBD2. This CDR3 is 15 amino acids long. The V and J ends lost 1 base and 6 bases, in that order; junction bases with no gene match: 5. Per germline, CDR1 LGHNA and CDR2 YSLEER. Written as DNA, the CDR3 is TGCGCCAGCAGCCAAGTCGGGGGGGCTGCCAATGAGCAGTTCTTC. This translates into CASSQVGGAANEQFF.

The J gene is TRBJ2-7, the V gene TRBV9, with a weak D call TRBD2 (6 bases). Per germline, CDR1 SGDLS and CDR2 YYNGEE. Trimming removed 0 bases at V and 0 bases at J, with 10 bases between. The CDR3 extends over 15 amino acids. The CDR3 bases are TGTGCCAGCAGCGTAGGCGGGGACTCCTCCTACGAGCAGTACTTC. Its protein product is CASSVGGDSSYEQYF. The full variable domain, its missing parts supplied by reference TRBV9 and TRBJ2-7, is DSGVTQTPKHLITATGQRVTLRCSPRSGDLSVYWYQQSLDQGLQFLIQYYNGEERAKGNILERFSAQQFPDLHSELNLSSLELGDSALYFCASSVGGDSSYEQYFGPGTRLTVT.

This clone has only one observation. The chain has TRBV15 and TRBJ2-7; TRBD1 might be the D (6 bases). CDR1 and CDR2 from the germline V gene are LNHNV and YYDKDF (reference sequence). The CDR3 runs 16 residues. Trimming stripped 2 bases from V and 2 bases from J, with 16 bases between. CDR3 coding DNA: TGTGCCACCAGCAGATCTGAGGGGGTTATAACCTACGAGCAGTACTTC. Residues: CATSRSEGVITYEQYF. The complete variable domain, with remaining parts taken from reference TRBV15 and TRBJ2-7, reads DAMVIQNPRYQVTQFGKPVTLSCSQTLNHNVMYWYQQKSSQAPKLLFHYYDKDFNNEADTPDNFQSRRPNTSFCFLDIRSPGLGDTAMYLCATSRSEGVITYEQYFGPGTRLTVT.

This clone was found a few times. The DNA of the CDR3 is TGCGCCAGCAGCGGGACAGACGCGATCTACAATGAGCAGTTCTTC. Amino acid sequence: CASSGTDAIYNEQFF. The rearrangement uses TRBV5-1 and TRBJ2-1; 7 bases match TRBD1. The CDR3 has 15 amino acids. Losses at the gene ends were 4 bases for V and 3 bases for J; bases not matched to a gene: 7. Germline V gene data show CDR1 as SGHRS and CDR2 as YFSETQ.

Remarks on this clone: The junction and the germline gene differ at one end; a read error may be behind it. The chain couples TRBV28 to TRBJ2-7; D may be TRBD1 (5 bases). The CDR3 is 11 residues long. CDR1 is MDHEN, CDR2 SYDVKM, per germline. The CDR3 sequence: CASSSTARKHF. The CDR3 DNA follows: TGTGCCAGCAGTTCGACAGCCAGGAAGCACTTC.

The genes are TRBV3-1 (or the pseudogene TRBV3-2) and TRBJ2-6; D is undetermined. V was shortened by 4 bases and J by 4 bases, with 14 bases between the two germline ends. Germline CDR1 reads LGHDT; CDR2 reads YNNKEL (reference sequence). The CDR3 spans 16 residues. The CDR3 is CASSLETDLGANVLTF. The CDR3 DNA is TGTGCCAGCAGCCTCGAGACTGACCTAGGGGCCAACGTCCTGACTTTC.

The gene calls are TRBV7-2 and TRBJ1-5, with 7 bases matching TRBD1. The CDR3 has 16 amino acids. Losses at the gene ends were 4 bases for V and 5 bases for J; bases not matched to a gene: 11. CDR1 is SGHTA and CDR2 is FQGNSA in the germline V gene. The CDR3 coding sequence is TGTGCCAGCAGCTCGCCCGGGACAGCAACAGATCAGCCCCAGCATTTT. This encodes CASSSPGTATDQPQHF.

The rearrangement uses TRBV6-2 or TRBV6-3 and TRBJ1-1; D is ambiguous. From germline, CDR1 is MNHEY and CDR2 SVGEGT. CDR3 size: 13 residues. Trimming took 4 bases from V and 8 from J, leaving 14 bases between them. DNA of the CDR3: TGTGCCAGCAGTTCCCCGGGTGGATCAGAAGCTTTCTTT. Encoded protein: CASSSPGGSEAFF.

The chain combines TRBV7-8 with TRBJ1-6, with 7 nucleotides matching TRBD1. The length of the CDR3 is 16 residues. The germline V gene encodes CDR1 SGHVS and CDR2 FQNEAQ. V shed 5 bases, J shed 0 bases, and the junction held 4 bases outside the gene matches. The CDR3 DNA is TGTGCCAGCAGCGTACAGGGGTTCTCCTATAATTCACCCCTCCACTTT. Its translation is CASSVQGFSYNSPLHF.

The rearrangement links TRBV7-3 to TRBJ1-3, with D tentatively TRBD1 (5 bases). Trimming cost V 0 bases and J 0 bases, with 9 bases left between them. CDR3 size: 16 residues. CDR1 and CDR2 from the germline V gene are SGHTA and FQGTGA. For the CDR3, the DNA is TGTGCCAGCAGCTTAACCGGGGGACTCTCTGGAAACACCATATATTTT. It specifies CASSLTGGLSGNTIYF.

The V gene is TRBV5-1, the J gene TRBJ2-6; TRBD1 agrees at 7 bases. The CDR3 runs to 17 residues. Germline lookup yields CDR1 SGHRS and CDR2 YFSETQ. Unmatched junction bases numbered 10, after V lost 1 base and J lost 6 bases. The CDR3 sequence is CASSLTLQGNPANVLTF. Here the CDR3 DNA reads TGCGCCAGCAGCTTGACCCTACAGGGGAACCCGGCCAACGTCCTGACTTTC. Using reference TRBV5-1 and TRBJ2-6 for the parts outside the CDR3, the full variable domain is KAGVTQTPRYLIKTRGQQVTLSCSPISGHRSVSWYQQTPGQGLQFLFEYFSETQRNKGNFPGRFSGRQFSNSRSEMNVSTLELGDSALYLCASSLTLQGNPANVLTFGAGSRLTVL.

The chain uses TRBV4-3 and TRBJ1-3; 8 bases fit TRBD1. V dropped 0 bases and J dropped 0; count of bases not matched to a gene: 7. Germline V gene data show CDR1 as LGHNA and CDR2 as YSLEER. The CDR3 contains 18 residues. As DNA, the CDR3 is TGCGCCAGCAGCCAAGACTTTCCAGGGGGCCACTCTGGAAACACCATATATTTT. This sequence encodes CASSQDFPGGHSGNTIYF.

This clone was found once. The chain links TRBV7-2 to TRBJ2-5, with 14 bases lining up with TRBD2. J was trimmed by 7 bases and V by 5 bases; bases with no gene match: 0. This CDR3 has 13 residues. Germline assignment: CDR1 SGHTA and CDR2 FQGNSA. CDR3 protein: CASSGTSGGTQYF. Here the CDR3 DNA reads TGTGCCAGCAGCGGGACTAGCGGGGGGACCCAGTACTTC.

The chain links TRBV27 to TRBJ2-1; 10 bases are shared with TRBD1. Unmatched junction bases numbered 9, after V lost 5 bases and J lost 8 bases. The germline V gene has CDR1 MNHEY and CDR2 SMNVEV (reference sequence). There are 15 residues in the CDR3. The CDR3 spells CASSHDRGLRDEQFF. Written as DNA, the CDR3 is TGTGCCAGCAGTCACGACAGGGGGCTAAGGGATGAGCAGTTCTTC.

The table lists this clone with a count of one. The chain employs TRBV27 and TRBJ2-7; possible D gene TRBD2, 6 bases. This CDR3 region has 15 residues. The germline V gene encodes CDR1 MNHEY and CDR2 SMNVEV (reference sequence). Between the trimmed V and J ends, which lost 3 bases and 0 bases, there was a span of 12 bases. The CDR3: CASSLLGTSSYEQYF. CDR3 sequence (DNA): TGTGCCAGCAGTTTGCTCGGGACTTCCTCCTACGAGCAGTACTTC.

The chain carries TRBV29-1 and TRBJ1-3, with no clear D. V was cut by 3 bases and J by 3 bases, with 12 bases left in between. CDR1 SQVTM and CDR2 ANQGSEA come from the germline V gene. There are 14 residues in the CDR3. This chain's CDR3 is CSVDAGAVGNTIYF. The CDR3 DNA is TGCAGCGTTGATGCCGGAGCGGTTGGAAACACCATATATTTT.

This chain connects TRBV2 to TRBJ1-5, with 8 bases fitting TRBD1. The CDR3 length is 15 residues. Germline V lookup: CDR1 SNHLY, CDR2 FYNNEI. J lost 1 base, V lost 5 bases, and 4 bases had no gene match. The CDR3 region has the DNA TGTGCCAGCAGTCTGGACAGGGCGAGCAATCAGCCCCAGCATTTT. This sequence encodes CASSLDRASNQPQHF.

The chain joins TRBV4-1 to TRBJ2-7; 7 bases map to TRBD1. After removal of 4 bases from V and 0 bases from J, the junction contained 6 bases not matched to a gene. The CDR3 consists of 15 residues. Germline V gives CDR1 MGHRA, CDR2 YSYEKL. The CDR3 DNA reads TGCGCCAGCAGCCTGGACAGGCCCAGCTCCTACGAGCAGTACTTC. It encodes CASSLDRPSSYEQYF.

The chain recombines TRBV2 with TRBJ1-1, with D possibly TRBD1 on 5 matching bases. The CDR3 length is 12 residues. Trimming removed 4 bases from V and 5 bases from J, with 8 bases in between. Germline-derived CDR1 and CDR2 are SNHLY and FYNNEI. CDR3 nucleotide sequence: TGTGCCAGCAGTGTTTCAGGGACTGAAGCTTTCTTT. Translation gives CASSVSGTEAFF. Full variable domain (missing parts from reference TRBV2 and TRBJ1-1): EPEVTQTPSHQVTQMGQEVILRCVPISNHLYFYWYRQILGQKVEFLVSFYNNEISEKSEIFDDQFSVERPDGSNFTLKIRSTKLEDSAMYFCASSVSGTEAFFGQGTRLTVV.

The rearrangement links TRBV10-3 to TRBJ1-1; D is undetermined. The V end was cut by 7 bases, the J end by 1 base, with 13 bases between. The CDR3 contains 14 residues. CDR1 and CDR2 from the germline V gene are ENHRY and SYGVKD. CDR3 in amino acids: CAITGTAGNTEAFF. The CDR3 DNA is TGTGCCATCACCGGAACGGCAGGGAACACTGAAGCTTTCTTT.

The chain uses TRBV6-5 and TRBJ1-5, with no clear D. Trimming took 1 base from V and 4 from J, leaving 14 bases between them. The CDR3 contains 16 residues. From germline, CDR1 is MNHEY and CDR2 SVGAGI. The CDR3 DNA follows: TGTGCCAGCAGTTACTATTCCGTGGCCCAGAATCAGCCCCAGCATTTT. Protein product: CASSYYSVAQNQPQHF.

This rearrangement joins TRBV6-6 to TRBJ2-6; 7 bases align to TRBD1. Germline trimming cut 5 bases from V and 2 bases from J; bases unmatched to any gene: 12. CDR3 size: 18 residues. Germline-derived CDR1 and CDR2 are MNHNY and SVGAGI (reference sequence). The CDR3 reads CASSPLTGNLAGANVLTF. The CDR3, as DNA: TGTGCCAGCAGTCCTTTGACAGGGAATTTGGCTGGGGCCAACGTCCTGACTTTC.

V is TRBV4-1 and J is TRBJ2-3; 10 nucleotides align to TRBD1. J gave up 3 bases and V 4 bases, and 16 bases lay outside the gene matches. The germline V gene encodes CDR1 MGHRA and CDR2 YSYEKL. This CDR3 spans 19 amino acids. CDR3 residues: CASSLQVVPGQGITDTQYF. As DNA, the CDR3 is TGCGCCAGCAGCCTCCAAGTCGTACCGGGACAGGGGATTACAGATACGCAGTATTTT.

V usage is TRBV19 and J usage is TRBJ1-2, with TRBD1 matching 8 bases. The CDR3 has 13 residues. CDR1 and CDR2 from the germline V gene are LNHDA and SQIVND (reference sequence). V shed 5 bases, J shed 7 bases, and the junction held 6 bases outside the gene matches. CDR3 nucleotides: TGTGCCAGTAGTCCAGACAGGGGTGGTGGCTACACCTTC. It codes for CASSPDRGGGYTF.